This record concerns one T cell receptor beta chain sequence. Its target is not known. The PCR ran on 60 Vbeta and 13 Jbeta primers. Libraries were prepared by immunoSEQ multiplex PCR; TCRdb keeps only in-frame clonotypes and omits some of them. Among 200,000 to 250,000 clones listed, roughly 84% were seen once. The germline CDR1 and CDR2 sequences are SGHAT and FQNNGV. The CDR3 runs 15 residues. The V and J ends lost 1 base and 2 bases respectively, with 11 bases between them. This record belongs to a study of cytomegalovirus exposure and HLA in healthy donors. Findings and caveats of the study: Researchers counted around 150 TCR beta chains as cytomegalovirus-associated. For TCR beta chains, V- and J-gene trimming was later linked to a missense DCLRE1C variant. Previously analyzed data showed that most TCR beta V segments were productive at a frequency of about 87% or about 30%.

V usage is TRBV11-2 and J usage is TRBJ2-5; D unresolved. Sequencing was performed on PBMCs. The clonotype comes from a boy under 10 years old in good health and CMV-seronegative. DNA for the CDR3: TGTGCCAGCAGCTTAGGGCGGCAAGATCAAGAGACCCAGTACTTC. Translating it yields CASSLGRQDQETQYF.